This T cell receptor beta chain was captured in a study of blood T cell repertoires in COVID-19. Study context: Acute and convalescent COVID-19 samples came from the United States, Italy and Spain.

In the study's own analysis: Amplifying reference gene primers gave estimates of nucleated cell counts. The table came from immunoSEQ multiplex PCR; TCRdb's copy has only in-frame clones and leaves some out. D and trimming were read from the DNA, whereas the V and J calls and clone size are those reported in that table. The sample shows approximately 210,000 clones, around 80% of them seen only once. Grouping used clinical history reported by participants in a survey and questionnaire. Source material: PBMCs or T cells enriched from blood (not recorded which). The sequence was obtained from a woman aged 50 to 60 with acute COVID-19.

Here the CDR3 reads CASSLTGISGNTIYF. The DNA for the CDR3 is TGTGCCAGCAGCCTAACAGGGATCTCTGGAAACACCATATATTTT. The chain has TRBV7-2 and TRBJ1-3; TRBD1 is a possible D gene (6 bases). This CDR3 is built from 15 residues. V lost 5 bases and J 0 bases, leaving 11 bases between the germline ends. CDR1 and CDR2 from the germline V gene are SGHTA and FQGNSA.